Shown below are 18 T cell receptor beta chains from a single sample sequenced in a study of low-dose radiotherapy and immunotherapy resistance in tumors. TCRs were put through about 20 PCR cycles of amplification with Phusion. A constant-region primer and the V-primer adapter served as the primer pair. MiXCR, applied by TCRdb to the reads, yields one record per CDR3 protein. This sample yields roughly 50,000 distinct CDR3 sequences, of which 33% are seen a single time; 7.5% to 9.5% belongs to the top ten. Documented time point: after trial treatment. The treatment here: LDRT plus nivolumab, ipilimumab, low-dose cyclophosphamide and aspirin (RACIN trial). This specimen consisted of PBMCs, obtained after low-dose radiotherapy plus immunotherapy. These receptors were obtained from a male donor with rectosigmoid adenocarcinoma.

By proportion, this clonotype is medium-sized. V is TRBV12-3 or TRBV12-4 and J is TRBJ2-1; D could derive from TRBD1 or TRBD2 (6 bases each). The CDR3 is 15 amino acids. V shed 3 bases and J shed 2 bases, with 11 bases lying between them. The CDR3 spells CASSFGGPPYNEQFF. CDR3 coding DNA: TGTGCCAGCAGTTTCGGGGGCCCGCCCTACAATGAGCAGTTCTTC.

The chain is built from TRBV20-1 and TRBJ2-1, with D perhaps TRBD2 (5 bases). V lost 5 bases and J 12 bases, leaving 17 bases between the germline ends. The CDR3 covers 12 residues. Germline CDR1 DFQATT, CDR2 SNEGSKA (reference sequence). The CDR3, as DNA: TGCAGTGCTCCTAGCATGGGAACGATGCAGTTCTTC. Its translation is CSAPSMGTMQFF.

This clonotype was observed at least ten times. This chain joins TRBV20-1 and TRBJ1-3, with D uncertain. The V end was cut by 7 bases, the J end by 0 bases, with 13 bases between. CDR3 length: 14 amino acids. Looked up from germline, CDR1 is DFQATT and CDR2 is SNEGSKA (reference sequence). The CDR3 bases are TGCAGTGTTCCGGCCGAGGACTCTGGAAACACCATATATTTT. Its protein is CSVPAEDSGNTIYF.

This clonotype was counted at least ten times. CDR3 nucleotides: TGTGCCAGCAGCTTAAGCGGGACAGATACGCAGTATTTT. Its protein is CASSLSGTDTQYF. V usage is TRBV11-3 and J usage is TRBJ2-3, with D possibly being TRBD2 (6 bases). CDR3 length equals 13 residues. Germline V CDR1 and CDR2: SGHNT, YENEEA. V lost 2 bases and J 3 bases, leaving 6 bases between the germline ends.

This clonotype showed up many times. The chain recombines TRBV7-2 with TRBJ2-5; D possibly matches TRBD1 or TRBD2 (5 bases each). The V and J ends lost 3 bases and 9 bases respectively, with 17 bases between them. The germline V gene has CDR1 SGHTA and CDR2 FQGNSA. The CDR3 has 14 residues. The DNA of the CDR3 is TGTGCCAGCAGCTTTCCGGGACGCTCTGTGGCCCAGTACTTC. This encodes CASSFPGRSVAQYF.

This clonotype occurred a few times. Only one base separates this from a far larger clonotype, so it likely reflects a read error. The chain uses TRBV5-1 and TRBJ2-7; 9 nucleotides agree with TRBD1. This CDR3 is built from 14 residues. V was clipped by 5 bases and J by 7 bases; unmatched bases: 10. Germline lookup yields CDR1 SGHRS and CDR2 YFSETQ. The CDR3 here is CASRTGQGKDEQYF. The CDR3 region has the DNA TGCGCCAGCAGGACGGGACAGGGTAAGGATGAGCAGTACTTC. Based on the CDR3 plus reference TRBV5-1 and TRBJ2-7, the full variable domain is KAGVTQTPRYLIKTRGQQVTLSCSPISGHRSVSWYQQTPGQGLQFLFEYFSETQRNKGNFPGRFSGRQFSNSRSEMNVSTLELGDSALYLCASRTGQGKDEQYFGPGTRLTVT.

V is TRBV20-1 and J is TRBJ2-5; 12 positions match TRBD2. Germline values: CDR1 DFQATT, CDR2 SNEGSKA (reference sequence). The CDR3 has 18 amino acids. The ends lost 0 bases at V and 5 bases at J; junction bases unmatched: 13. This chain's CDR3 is CSARDLPLAGGPRETQYF. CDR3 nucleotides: TGCAGTGCTAGAGATCTTCCTCTAGCGGGAGGGCCGAGGGAGACCCAGTACTTC.

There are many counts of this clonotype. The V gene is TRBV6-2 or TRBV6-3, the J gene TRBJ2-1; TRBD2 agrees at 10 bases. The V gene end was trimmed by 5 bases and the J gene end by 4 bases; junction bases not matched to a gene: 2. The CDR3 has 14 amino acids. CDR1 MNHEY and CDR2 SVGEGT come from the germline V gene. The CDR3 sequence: CASSRTSGYNEQFF. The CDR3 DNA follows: TGTGCCAGCAGTCGGACTAGCGGTTACAATGAGCAGTTCTTC.

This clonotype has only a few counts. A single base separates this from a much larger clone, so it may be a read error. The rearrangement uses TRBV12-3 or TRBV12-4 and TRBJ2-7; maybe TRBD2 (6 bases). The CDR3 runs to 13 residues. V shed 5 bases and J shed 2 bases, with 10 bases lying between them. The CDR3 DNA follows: TGTGCCAGCAGTGGCGGGGCAACCTACGAGCAGTACTTC. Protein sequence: CASSGGATYEQYF.

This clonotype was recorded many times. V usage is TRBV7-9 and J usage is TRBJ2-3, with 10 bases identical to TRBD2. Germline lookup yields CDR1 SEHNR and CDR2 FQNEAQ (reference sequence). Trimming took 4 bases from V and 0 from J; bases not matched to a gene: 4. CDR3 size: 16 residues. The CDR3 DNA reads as TGTGCCAGCAGCTCCCCTAGCGGGAGAAGCACAGATACGCAGTATTTT. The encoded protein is CASSSPSGRSTDTQYF.

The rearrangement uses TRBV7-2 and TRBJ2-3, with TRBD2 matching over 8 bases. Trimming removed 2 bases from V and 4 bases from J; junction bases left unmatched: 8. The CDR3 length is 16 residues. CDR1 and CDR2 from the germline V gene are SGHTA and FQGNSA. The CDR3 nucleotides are TGTGCCAGCAGCTTAAGGATCGGGAGGGCGGCAGATACGCAGTATTTT. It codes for CASSLRIGRAADTQYF.

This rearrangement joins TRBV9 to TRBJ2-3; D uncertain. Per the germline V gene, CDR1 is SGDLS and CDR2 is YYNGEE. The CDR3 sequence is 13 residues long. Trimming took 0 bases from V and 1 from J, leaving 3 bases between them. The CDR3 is CASSVVGTDTQYF. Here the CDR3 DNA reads TGTGCCAGCAGCGTAGTTGGCACAGATACGCAGTATTTT. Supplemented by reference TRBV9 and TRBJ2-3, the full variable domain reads DSGVTQTPKHLITATGQRVTLRCSPRSGDLSVYWYQQSLDQGLQFLIQYYNGEERAKGNILERFSAQQFPDLHSELNLSSLELGDSALYFCASSVVGTDTQYFGPGTRLTVL.

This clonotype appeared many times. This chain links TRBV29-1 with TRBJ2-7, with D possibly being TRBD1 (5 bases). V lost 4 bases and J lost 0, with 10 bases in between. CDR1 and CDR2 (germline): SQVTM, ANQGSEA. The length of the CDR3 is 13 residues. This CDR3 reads CSVARVRSYEQYF. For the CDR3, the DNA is TGCAGCGTTGCCAGGGTACGCTCCTACGAGCAGTACTTC.

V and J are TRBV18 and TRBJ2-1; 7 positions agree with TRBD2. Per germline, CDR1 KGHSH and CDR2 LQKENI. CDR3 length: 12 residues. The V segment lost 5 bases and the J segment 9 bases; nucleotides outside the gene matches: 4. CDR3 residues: CASSARLAEQFF. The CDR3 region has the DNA TGTGCCAGCTCAGCCCGACTAGCTGAGCAGTTCTTC.

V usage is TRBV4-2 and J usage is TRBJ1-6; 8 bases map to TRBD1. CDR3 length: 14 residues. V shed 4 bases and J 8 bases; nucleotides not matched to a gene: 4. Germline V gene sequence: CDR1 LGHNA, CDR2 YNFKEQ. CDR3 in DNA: TGTGCCAGCAGCCCCGGACAGGGCGATTCACCCCTCCACTTT. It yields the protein CASSPGQGDSPLHF.

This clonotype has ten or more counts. CDR3: CASSPREVRDRGAGGYTF. The CDR3 DNA reads as TGTGCCAGCAGCCCCCGCGAAGTCCGGGACAGGGGAGCAGGTGGCTACACCTTC. The genes are TRBV7-3 and TRBJ1-2, with 10 bases identical to TRBD1. This CDR3 spans 18 amino acids. Germline assignment: CDR1 SGHTA and CDR2 FQGTGA. Unmatched junction bases numbered 19, after V lost 5 bases and J lost 7 bases.

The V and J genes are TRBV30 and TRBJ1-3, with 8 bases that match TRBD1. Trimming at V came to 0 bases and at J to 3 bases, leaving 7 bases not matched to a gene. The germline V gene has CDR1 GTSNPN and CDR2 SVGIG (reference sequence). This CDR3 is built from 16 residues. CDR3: CAWSVSGTGYGNTIYF. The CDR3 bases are TGTGCCTGGAGTGTATCCGGGACAGGATATGGAAACACCATATATTTT.

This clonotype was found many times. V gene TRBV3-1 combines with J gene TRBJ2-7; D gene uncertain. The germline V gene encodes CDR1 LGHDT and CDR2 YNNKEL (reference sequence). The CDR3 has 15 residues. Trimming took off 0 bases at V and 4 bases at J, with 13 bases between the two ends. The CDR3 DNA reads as TGTGCCAGCAGCCAAGATATCGGAAAGAGTTACGAGCAGTACTTC. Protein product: CASSQDIGKSYEQYF.